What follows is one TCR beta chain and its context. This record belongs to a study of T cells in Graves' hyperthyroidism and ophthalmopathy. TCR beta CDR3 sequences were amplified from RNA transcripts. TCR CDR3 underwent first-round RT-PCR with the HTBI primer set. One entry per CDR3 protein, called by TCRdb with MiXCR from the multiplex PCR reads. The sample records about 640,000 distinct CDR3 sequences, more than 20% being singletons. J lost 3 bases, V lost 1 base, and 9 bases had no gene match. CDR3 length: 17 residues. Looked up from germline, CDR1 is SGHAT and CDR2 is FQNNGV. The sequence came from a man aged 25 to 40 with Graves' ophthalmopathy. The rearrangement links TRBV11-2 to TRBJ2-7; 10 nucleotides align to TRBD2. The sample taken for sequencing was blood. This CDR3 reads CASSLVKGLAFHYEQYF. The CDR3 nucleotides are TGTGCCAGCAGCTTAGTGAAGGGACTAGCGTTCCACTACGAGCAGTACTTC.